This TCR beta chain was observed in a study of blood T cell repertoires in COVID-19. About the study: Samples representing acute and convalescent COVID-19 were sourced from the United States, Italy and Spain. In each case, the material was cDNA or gDNA derived from T cells, B-cell-depleted T cells, or PBMCs.

As processed by the authors: Amplifying reference gene primers gave estimates of nucleated cell counts. Sequenced by immunoSEQ multiplex PCR; TCRdb stores in-frame clones only, minus some. V, J and clone size derive from that table, while D and trimming were established from the DNA sequence. The sample lists about 290,000 clones, under 90% occurring once. Losses at the gene ends were 6 bases for V and 9 bases for J; bases not matched to a gene: 13. Looked up from germline, CDR1 is SQVTM and CDR2 is ANQGSEA. The CDR3 has 15 amino acids. The gene calls are TRBV29-1 and TRBJ2-7, with 14 bases fitting TRBD2. This receptor was taken from a middle-aged woman who had recovered from COVID-19. The sample taken for sequencing was peripheral blood. In DNA, the CDR3 is TGCAGCGTGACCTTTCCGGGACTAGCGGGAGCGGCGCAGTACTTC. The encoded protein is CSVTFPGLAGAAQYF.